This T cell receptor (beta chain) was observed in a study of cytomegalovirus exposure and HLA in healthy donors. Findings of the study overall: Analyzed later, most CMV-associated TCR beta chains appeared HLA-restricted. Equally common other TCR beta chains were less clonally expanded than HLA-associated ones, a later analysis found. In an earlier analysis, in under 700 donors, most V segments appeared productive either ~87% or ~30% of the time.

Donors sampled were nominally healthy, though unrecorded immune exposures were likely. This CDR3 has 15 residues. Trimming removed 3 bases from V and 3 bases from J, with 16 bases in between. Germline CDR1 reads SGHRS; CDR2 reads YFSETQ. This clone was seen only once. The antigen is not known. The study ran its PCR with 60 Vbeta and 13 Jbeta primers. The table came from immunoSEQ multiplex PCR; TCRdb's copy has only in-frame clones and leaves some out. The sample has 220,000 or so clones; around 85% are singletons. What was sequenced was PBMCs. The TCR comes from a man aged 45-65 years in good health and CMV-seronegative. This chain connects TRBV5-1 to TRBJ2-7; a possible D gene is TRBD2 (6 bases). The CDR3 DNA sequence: TGCGCCAGCAGCTCGGCTGGGGGGTCCATCTACGAGCAGTACTTC. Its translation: CASSSAGGSIYEQYF.